The next 19 T cell receptor beta chains were all read from a single sample in a study of OX40 agonist ivuxolimab in advanced cancers. Libraries were prepared by immunoSEQ multiplex PCR; TCRdb keeps only in-frame clonotypes and omits some of them. The sample records tens of thousands of clones, 81% being singletons. This specimen was CD4+ or CD8+ T cells sorted from blood, taken in a trial of the OX40 agonist ivuxolimab. These receptor sequences come from an adult with an advanced solid tumor such as melanoma, head and neck, liver or kidney cancer.

This clone occurred a few times. V usage is TRBV4-1 and J usage is TRBJ2-1; D uncertain. The CDR3 sequence is 13 residues long. The V gene's germline CDR1 is MGHRA and CDR2 YSYEKL. The ends were cut back, 1 base at V and 6 bases at J, with 7 bases in the middle. Here the CDR3 reads CASSQGPGNEQFF. In DNA, the CDR3 is TGCGCCAGCAGCCAAGGTCCAGGCAATGAGCAGTTCTTC.

Remarks on this clone: The sample has other DNA sequences that encode this CDR3 too. The chain joins TRBV27 to TRBJ2-1; 12 bases map to TRBD2. Per the germline V gene, CDR1 is MNHEY and CDR2 is SMNVEV (reference sequence). The junction had 1 base not matched to a gene; V was cut back by 5 bases and J by 2 bases. The CDR3 is 15 amino acids. The CDR3 sequence: CASSRTSGAYNEQFF. CDR3 bases: TGTGCCAGCAGTAGGACTAGCGGGGCCTACAATGAGCAGTTCTTC.

V gene TRBV7-9 combines with J gene TRBJ2-3; the match to TRBD1 covers 7 bases. Germline CDR1 is SEHNR and CDR2 is FQNEAQ (reference sequence). V dropped 1 base and J dropped 6; count of bases not matched to a gene: 19. This CDR3 has 19 amino acids. CDR3 coding DNA: TGTGCCAGCAGCTTAGAATTTCAGAGGGCGGGCCCAGGGGGTGATACGCAGTATTTT. It translates to CASSLEFQRAGPGGDTQYF.

The chain is built from TRBV5-1 and TRBJ2-2; tentative D call: TRBD1 (6 bases). The germline CDR1 and CDR2 sequences are SGHRS and YFSETQ. This CDR3 has 17 residues. The V end was cut by 0 bases, the J end by 2 bases, with 14 bases between. The CDR3 DNA reads as TGCGCCAGCAGCTTGGCCGAAGGACAGAGCAACACCGGGGAGCTGTTTTTT. This sequence encodes CASSLAEGQSNTGELFF.

This chain uses TRBV7-8 with TRBJ2-7; D unresolved. Germline V lookup: CDR1 SGHVS, CDR2 FQNEAQ. V lost 0 bases to trimming and J lost 3 bases, with 6 bases between them. This CDR3 comprises 13 residues. As DNA, the CDR3 is TGTGCCAGCAGCTTAGCGCAGAGCTACGAGCAGTACTTC. Its translation: CASSLAQSYEQYF.

V usage is TRBV27 and J usage is TRBJ2-3; D assignment may be TRBD1 or TRBD2 (5 bases each). Trimming took 6 bases from V and 4 from J, leaving 14 bases between them. This CDR3 spans 14 amino acids. From germline, CDR1 is MNHEY and CDR2 SMNVEV (reference sequence). The CDR3 sequence is CASSPGAISDTQYF. The CDR3 DNA reads as TGTGCCAGCAGCCCCGGGGCCATATCAGATACGCAGTATTTT.

The V and J genes are TRBV5-1 and TRBJ2-5; 8 nucleotides agree with TRBD2. There are 15 residues in the CDR3. V shed 0 bases and J 2 bases; nucleotides not matched to a gene: 3. CDR1 and CDR2 from the germline V gene are SGHRS and YFSETQ. CDR3 nucleotides: TGCGCCAGCAGCTTGGCAACGGGGGGGCAAGAGACCCAGTACTTC. This gives the protein CASSLATGGQETQYF.

This clone was seen a few times. This chain uses TRBV28 with TRBJ1-1; D not certain. The CDR3 is 11 amino acids. The germline gives CDR1 MDHEN, CDR2 SYDVKM. Trimming removed 6 bases from V and 4 bases from J, with 6 bases in between. The CDR3 here is CASRMGTEAFF. DNA of the CDR3: TGTGCCAGCAGGATGGGCACTGAAGCTTTCTTT.

The V call is TRBV6-5, the J call TRBJ2-2; D is undetermined. The V and J ends lost 0 bases and 0 bases respectively, with 8 bases between them. Germline V lookup: CDR1 MNHEY, CDR2 SVGAGI. This CDR3 contains 16 residues. The CDR3 loop reads CASSYSPLANTGELFF. The CDR3 nucleotides read TGTGCCAGCAGTTACTCCCCACTCGCGAACACCGGGGAGCTGTTTTTT.

This clone was seen more than once but under ten times. The chain is built from TRBV2 and TRBJ1-2, with TRBD1 matching over 9 bases. J gave up 5 bases and V 8 bases, and 9 bases lay outside the gene matches. Germline-derived CDR1 and CDR2 are SNHLY and FYNNEI. This CDR3 contains 14 residues. CDR3 residues: CASRWTGDSYGYTF. CDR3 bases: TGTGCCAGCCGTTGGACAGGGGATAGTTATGGCTACACCTTC.

As for this clone: Other DNA sequences of this sample code for an identical CDR3. The chain recombines TRBV9 with TRBJ2-7; possibly TRBD2 for D (5 bases). V was clipped by 2 bases and J by 7 bases, with 19 bases between them. There are 15 residues in the CDR3. Germline V gives CDR1 SGDLS, CDR2 YYNGEE. The CDR3 reads CASSVTASGSGEQYF. The CDR3, as DNA: TGTGCCAGCAGCGTGACCGCTAGTGGGAGCGGTGAGCAGTACTTC.

The V and J genes are TRBV4-1 and TRBJ1-1; the D gene is possibly TRBD1 (6 bases). The germline gives CDR1 MGHRA, CDR2 YSYEKL. This CDR3 contains 16 residues. Trimming pared 0 bases from V and 6 bases from J, leaving 17 bases between. The CDR3, as DNA: TGCGCCAGCAGCCAAGAACACAGGGAGAATGGGGCTGAAGCTTTCTTT. Protein sequence: CASSQEHRENGAEAFF.

This clone was detected only once. This chain connects TRBV30 to TRBJ1-2, with 7 bases aligning to TRBD1. V lost 0 bases and J lost 0; bases outside the gene matches: 4. The CDR3 runs to 15 residues. CDR1 is GTSNPN, CDR2 SVGIG, per germline (reference sequence). This chain's CDR3 is CAWSVGTATNYGYTF. CDR3 DNA sequence: TGTGCCTGGAGTGTGGGGACAGCAACTAACTATGGCTACACCTTC.

The genes are TRBV5-8 and TRBJ1-2, with 8 bases matching TRBD1. V lost 4 bases and J lost 4; bases outside the gene matches: 6. This CDR3 has 14 amino acids. Germline V gene data show CDR1 as SGHTS and CDR2 as YDEGEE. The CDR3 nucleotides read TGTGCCAGCAGCCCAGGACAGGGCTTCTATGGCTACACCTTC. Amino acid sequence: CASSPGQGFYGYTF. Using reference TRBV5-8 and TRBJ1-2 for the parts outside the CDR3, the full variable domain is EAGVTQSPTHLIKTRGQQATLRCSPISGHTSVYWYQQALGLGLQFLLWYDEGEERNRGNFPPRFSGRQFPNYSSELNVNALELEDSALYLCASSPGQGFYGYTFGSGTRLTVV.

The rearrangement joins TRBV7-9 to TRBJ2-7; TRBD1 or TRBD2 may be the D gene (5 bases each). Germline CDR1 is SEHNR and CDR2 is FQNEAQ (reference sequence). V lost 0 bases and J lost 6, with 9 bases in between. The CDR3 sequence is 13 residues long. CDR3 nucleotide sequence: TGTGCCAGCAGCTTAGCAGAGGGACCCGAGCAGTACGTC. It translates to CASSLAEGPEQYV.

The chain uses TRBV7-6 and TRBJ1-1; 8 bases are a match to TRBD1. The V segment lost 6 bases and the J segment 5 bases; nucleotides outside the gene matches: 5. CDR3 length: 13 amino acids. The germline gives CDR1 SGHVS, CDR2 FNYEAQ. The CDR3 reads CASSRQGWTEAFF. The CDR3 nucleotides read TGTGCCAGCAGTCGACAGGGGTGGACTGAAGCTTTCTTT.

The CDR3 spells CASSPTSGRSAYEQYF. The CDR3 nucleotides read TGTGCCAGCAGTCCCACTAGCGGGAGGTCCGCCTACGAGCAGTACTTC. This chain links TRBV27 with TRBJ2-7, with TRBD2 identical over 12 bases. The CDR3 spans 16 residues. Germline CDR1 MNHEY, CDR2 SMNVEV (reference sequence). The V and J ends lost 5 bases and 2 bases, in that order; junction bases with no gene match: 7.

This chain links TRBV4-1 with TRBJ2-1; D gene uncertain. The CDR3 is 14 residues long. Germline V gene sequence: CDR1 MGHRA, CDR2 YSYEKL. Trimming cost V 0 bases and J 4 bases, with 7 bases left between them. In DNA, the CDR3 is TGCGCCAGCAGCCAAGACAAGGCATACAATGAGCAGTTCTTC. This encodes CASSQDKAYNEQFF.

This chain joins TRBV6-6 and TRBJ2-3, with D uncertain. Trimming took 6 bases from V and 2 from J, leaving 12 bases between them. CDR1 is MNHNY, CDR2 SVGAGI, per germline (reference sequence). CDR3 length: 14 residues. The CDR3 loop reads CASSHLFSTDTQYF. The CDR3 DNA reads as TGTGCCAGCAGCCACCTCTTTTCCACAGATACGCAGTATTTT.